One sample yielded the 30 T cell receptor beta chains listed below, sequenced in a study of OX40 agonist ivuxolimab in advanced cancers. Library preparation used the immunoSEQ multiplex PCR assay. The table comes from immuneACCESS by way of TCRdb, which keeps in-frame sequences with V and J called. Part of the clones is missing from these tables; in studies checked, under half for an unresolved V gene and the rest for unknown reasons. The sample includes about 17,000 clones, with about 89% observed a single time. The ten largest clones add up to around 71% of the sample. The sample here was CD4+ or CD8+ T cells sorted from blood, taken in a trial of the OX40 agonist ivuxolimab. These receptors came from an adult with an advanced solid tumor such as melanoma, head and neck, liver or kidney cancer.

The J gene is TRBJ2-5, the V gene TRBV19; D is unclear. With 7 bases removed from V and 1 base from J, the gap between germline ends came to 13 bases. This CDR3 region has 14 residues. The germline gives CDR1 LNHDA, CDR2 SQIVND (reference sequence). CDR3 bases: TGTGCCAGTAAGGCCGCAGGTTTCCAAGAGACCCAGTACTTC. Protein: CASKAAGFQETQYF.

CDR3: CASSFGQDYEQYF. The CDR3 bases are TGTGCCAGCAGTTTTGGACAGGACTACGAGCAGTACTTC. The chain employs TRBV28 and TRBJ2-5, with TRBD1 identical over 7 bases. The end of the DNA fits TRBJ2-7 better, so the J call may be wrong. Germline lookup yields CDR1 MDHEN and CDR2 SYDVKM. The CDR3 consists of 13 residues.

V usage is TRBV7-2 and J usage is TRBJ2-7; TRBD2 is a possible D gene (6 bases). The CDR3 length is 16 residues. Germline lookup yields CDR1 SGHTA and CDR2 FQGNSA. V was shortened by 5 bases and J by 0 bases, with 17 bases between the two germline ends. The CDR3 nucleotides read TGTGCCAGCAGCCCTCTCCCCCGGACTACCTCCTACGAGCAGTACTTC. Encoded protein: CASSPLPRTTSYEQYF.

The V and J genes are TRBV4-1 and TRBJ1-5; D unclear. The V gene's germline CDR1 is MGHRA and CDR2 YSYEKL. V was shortened by 5 bases and J by 3 bases, with 5 bases between the two germline ends. This CDR3 spans 12 amino acids. The CDR3: CASSYPNQPQHF. CDR3 bases: TGCGCCAGCAGCTATCCCAATCAGCCCCAGCATTTT.

The chain uses TRBV9 and TRBJ1-2; 8 bases match TRBD1. The CDR3 is made up of 16 amino acids. Trimming removed 3 bases from V and 0 bases from J; junction bases left unmatched: 7. In germline, CDR1 is SGDLS, CDR2 YYNGEE. The CDR3 is CASSETGGDTNYGYTF. CDR3 sequence (DNA): TGTGCCAGCAGCGAAACAGGGGGAGATACTAACTATGGCTACACCTTC.

This sequence joins TRBV29-1 and TRBJ2-2; perhaps TRBD2 as D (6 bases). Trimming shortened V by 6 bases and J by 3 bases, and 8 bases separated the two germline ends. This CDR3 contains 12 residues. Germline CDR1 and CDR2: SQVTM and ANQGSEA. This chain's CDR3 is CSVREYTGELFF. CDR3 sequence (DNA): TGCAGCGTACGGGAGTACACCGGGGAGCTGTTTTTT.

The chain uses TRBV7-9 and TRBJ1-1; D perhaps matches TRBD1 (5 bases). Germline V CDR1 and CDR2: SEHNR, FQNEAQ (reference sequence). CDR3 length: 16 amino acids. Trimming stripped 1 base from V and 3 bases from J, with 15 bases between. The chain's CDR3 is CASSLEGGALDTEAFF. DNA of the CDR3: TGTGCCAGCAGCTTAGAAGGCGGGGCCCTGGACACTGAAGCTTTCTTT.

V gene TRBV5-6 combines with J gene TRBJ2-3; D uncertain. CDR3 length: 17 residues. Germline V gene data show CDR1 as SGHDT and CDR2 as YYEEEE. The V gene lost 2 bases and the J gene lost 0 bases, with 16 bases spanning the gap. CDR3 loop: CASSFPPGSSSTDTQYF. The CDR3 bases are TGTGCCAGCAGCTTTCCCCCGGGCTCCTCCAGCACAGATACGCAGTATTTT.

The rearrangement links TRBV2 to TRBJ1-5, with D unclear. Trimming pared 3 bases from V and 0 bases from J, leaving 9 bases between. Germline CDR1 is SNHLY and CDR2 is FYNNEI. CDR3 length: 15 residues. This CDR3 is CASSEGRYSNQPQHF. The CDR3 coding sequence is TGTGCCAGCAGTGAGGGCCGCTATAGCAATCAGCCCCAGCATTTT.

CDR3 DNA sequence: TGTGCCACTACAGAGTCCAATCAGCCCCAGCATTTT. Its translation: CATTESNQPQHF. V is TRBV6-6 and J is TRBJ1-5, with unresolved D. Trimming stripped 10 bases from V and 3 bases from J, with 10 bases between. Germline-derived CDR1 and CDR2 are MNHNY and SVGAGI (reference sequence). CDR3 length equals 12 residues.

The chain employs TRBV4-2 and TRBJ2-7, with TRBD1 identical over 10 bases. Losses at the gene ends were 3 bases for V and 2 bases for J; bases not matched to a gene: 4. The CDR3 is made up of 15 amino acids. Germline V CDR1 and CDR2: LGHNA, YNFKEQ. The CDR3: CASSQSGTGAYEQYF. For the CDR3, the DNA is TGTGCCAGCAGCCAGTCCGGGACAGGGGCCTACGAGCAGTACTTC.

The V gene is TRBV2, the J gene TRBJ2-7, with D maybe TRBD2 (5 bases). The CDR3 loop spans 15 amino acids. V lost 2 bases, J lost 0 bases, and 11 bases lay in between. Germline CDR1 reads SNHLY; CDR2 reads FYNNEI. The CDR3 is CASSERTGSSYEQYF. Here the CDR3 DNA reads TGTGCCAGCAGTGAAAGGACGGGGAGCTCCTACGAGCAGTACTTC.

The rearrangement joins TRBV2 to TRBJ1-2; 8 nucleotides match TRBD1. The germline V gene encodes CDR1 SNHLY and CDR2 FYNNEI. V was pared by 8 bases and J by 3 bases, with 5 bases of the junction left unmatched. The CDR3 totals 13 residues. In nucleotides, the CDR3 is TGTGCCAGCCCCCAGGGGGCTGACTATGGCTACACCTTC. Residues: CASPQGADYGYTF.

The gene calls are TRBV27 and TRBJ1-2, with D unresolved. CDR1 is MNHEY, CDR2 SMNVEV, per germline (reference sequence). This CDR3 comprises 13 residues. V gave up 0 bases and J gave up 4 bases, with 6 bases separating them. In DNA form, the CDR3 reads TGTGCCAGCAGTTTATCCGGCAGCTATGGCTACACCTTC. This encodes CASSLSGSYGYTF.

This rearrangement joins TRBV27 to TRBJ2-7; 13 bases fit TRBD2. V shed 5 bases, J shed 0 bases, and the junction held 4 bases outside the gene matches. The CDR3 length is 16 residues. Germline V gene sequence: CDR1 MNHEY, CDR2 SMNVEV (reference sequence). Written as DNA, the CDR3 is TGTGCCAGCAGTCCCCGGACTAGCGGGAGCTCCTACGAGCAGTACTTC. Translation: CASSPRTSGSSYEQYF.

CDR3 protein: CASSIGLGGQGHNEQFF. The CDR3 DNA is TGTGCCAGCAGCATTGGTCTCGGGGGACAGGGTCACAATGAGCAGTTCTTC. V usage is TRBV5-5 and J usage is TRBJ2-1; 9 nucleotides line up with TRBD1. CDR3 length: 17 amino acids. Germline CDR1 SGHKS, CDR2 YYEKEE (reference sequence). Unmatched junction bases numbered 13, after V lost 4 bases and J lost 5 bases.

V usage is TRBV18 and J usage is TRBJ2-1; 14 nucleotides agree with TRBD2. The junction had 12 bases not matched to a gene; V was cut back by 6 bases and J by 8 bases. Germline lookup yields CDR1 KGHSH and CDR2 LQKENI. The CDR3 runs to 17 residues. This CDR3 reads CASSLTGLAGGNDEQFF. CDR3 DNA: TGTGCCAGCTCCCTCACTGGACTAGCGGGGGGCAACGATGAGCAGTTCTTC.

The chain uses TRBV14 and TRBJ1-1, with D hard to call. Deletions cut 1 base from V and 5 bases from J, with 5 bases between. Germline CDR1 SGHDN, CDR2 FVKESK. The CDR3 has 12 residues. The CDR3 coding sequence is TGTGCCAGCAGCCAAGTGGGGACTGAAGCTTTCTTT. This translates into CASSQVGTEAFF. Together with reference TRBV14 and TRBJ1-1, the CDR3 gives the full variable domain: EAGVTQFPSHSVIEKGQTVTLRCDPISGHDNLYWYRRVMGKEIKFLLHFVKESKQDESGMPNNRFLAERTGGTYSTLKVQPAELEDSGVYFCASSQVGTEAFFGQGTRLTVV.

V and J are TRBV27 and TRBJ1-2; D is unclear. This CDR3 region has 16 residues. CDR1 MNHEY and CDR2 SMNVEV come from the germline V gene (reference sequence). Deletions cut 6 bases from V and 6 bases from J, with 23 bases between. The CDR3 reads CASRISSSPGLHGYTF. In nucleotides, the CDR3 is TGTGCCAGCAGAATAAGCTCCAGCCCCGGCCTACATGGCTACACCTTC.

The chain links TRBV9 to TRBJ1-1; 10 nucleotides line up with TRBD1. The V gene's germline CDR1 is SGDLS and CDR2 YYNGEE. V lost 1 base, J lost 11 bases, and 5 bases stayed unmatched. This CDR3 has 13 amino acids. CDR3 protein: CASSVHDRGPAFF. The CDR3 nucleotides read TGTGCCAGCAGCGTACATGACAGGGGGCCGGCTTTCTTT.

The rearrangement joins TRBV6-5 to TRBJ1-2; D gene ambiguous. Germline loops: CDR1 MNHEY, CDR2 SVGAGI. V lost 2 bases and J lost 5, with 15 bases in between. The CDR3 is 15 residues long. CDR3 sequence: CASSYESEIAYGYTF. DNA for the CDR3: TGTGCCAGCAGTTACGAGTCGGAGATAGCTTATGGCTACACCTTC.

The chain combines TRBV6-5 with TRBJ1-1; D is unresolved. Trimming took off 7 bases at V and 6 bases at J, with 18 bases between the two ends. CDR3 length equals 14 residues. The germline V gene has CDR1 MNHEY and CDR2 SVGAGI. As DNA, the CDR3 is TGTGCCAGCACAGTTACTCTGGGTATTCCTGAAGCTTTCTTT. Translated: CASTVTLGIPEAFF.

The chain recombines TRBV2 with TRBJ2-1, with 9 bases identical to TRBD2. This CDR3 is built from 18 residues. Germline trimming cut 7 bases from V and 0 bases from J; bases unmatched to any gene: 13. CDR1 and CDR2 (germline): SNHLY, FYNNEI. The CDR3 sequence is CASTARAGGPSSYNEQFF. As DNA, the CDR3 is TGTGCCAGCACCGCCCGGGCGGGAGGGCCTAGCTCCTACAATGAGCAGTTCTTC.

The V and J genes are TRBV9 and TRBJ2-1; D unclear. V lost 4 bases, J lost 4 bases, and 6 bases lay in between. In germline, CDR1 is SGDLS, CDR2 YYNGEE. The CDR3 has 12 amino acids. The CDR3 sequence: CASSTLYNEQFF. The CDR3 coding sequence is TGTGCCAGCAGCACCCTTTACAATGAGCAGTTCTTC. Full variable domain (missing parts from reference TRBV9 and TRBJ2-1): DSGVTQTPKHLITATGQRVTLRCSPRSGDLSVYWYQQSLDQGLQFLIQYYNGEERAKGNILERFSAQQFPDLHSELNLSSLELGDSALYFCASSTLYNEQFFGPGTRLTVL.

The chain has TRBV6-6 and TRBJ2-5; the match to TRBD1 covers 8 bases. Trimming removed 4 bases from V and 9 bases from J; junction bases left unmatched: 7. This CDR3 is built from 13 residues. CDR1 is MNHNY, CDR2 SVGAGI, per germline (reference sequence). The CDR3: CASSSQSDRAQYF. As DNA, the CDR3 is TGTGCCAGCAGTTCCCAGTCGGACAGGGCCCAGTACTTC.

The chain is built from TRBV29-1 and TRBJ1-2; D is possibly TRBD1 (6 bases). Trimming removed 2 bases from V and 2 bases from J, with 15 bases in between. Germline lookup yields CDR1 SQVTM and CDR2 ANQGSEA. The CDR3 sequence is 15 residues long. CDR3 nucleotides: TGCAGCGTTGAATTAAGGCCAGGGGTAAACTATGGCTACACCTTC. It specifies CSVELRPGVNYGYTF. The whole variable domain, filled in from reference TRBV29-1 and TRBJ1-2, reads SAVISQKPSRDICQRGTSLTIQCQVDSQVTMMFWYRQQPGQSLTLIATANQGSEATYESGFVIDKFPISRPNLTFSTLTVSNMSPEDSSIYLCSVELRPGVNYGYTFGSGTRLTVV.

This chain links TRBV25-1 with TRBJ1-2; D is undetermined. CDR1 MGHDK and CDR2 SYGVNS come from the germline V gene. V was shortened by 5 bases and J by 0 bases, with 16 bases between the two germline ends. This CDR3 has 16 residues. The CDR3 spells CASSPVVADSNYGYTF. The CDR3 DNA follows: TGTGCCAGCAGTCCTGTGGTGGCAGATTCTAACTATGGCTACACCTTC.

The table lists this clone with a count of one. Within the sample, other DNA sequences also encode this same CDR3. V usage is TRBV5-1 and J usage is TRBJ1-1; unclear D gene. Trimming took off 0 bases at V and 3 bases at J, with 6 bases between the two ends. Germline values: CDR1 SGHRS, CDR2 YFSETQ. The CDR3 runs to 13 residues. The CDR3 sequence is CASSLDRYTEAFF. DNA for the CDR3: TGCGCCAGCAGCTTGGACAGATACACTGAAGCTTTCTTT.

This clone was seen once. This chain connects TRBV4-1 to TRBJ2-7, with D possibly TRBD1 on 5 matching bases. Trimming shortened V by 1 base and J by 3 bases, and 13 bases separated the two germline ends. The germline gives CDR1 MGHRA, CDR2 YSYEKL. The CDR3 covers 15 residues. The chain's CDR3 is CASSQAAGKGYEQYF. DNA of the CDR3: TGCGCCAGCAGCCAAGCCGCAGGGAAAGGCTACGAGCAGTACTTC.

This sequence joins TRBV6-1 and TRBJ1-4, with no clear D. This CDR3 is 15 amino acids long. Germline V gene lookup returns CDR1 MNHNS and CDR2 SASEGT. Trimming took 1 base from V and 6 from J, leaving 12 bases between them. CDR3 sequence reads: CASSEDDGEDEKLFF. CDR3 coding DNA: TGTGCCAGCAGTGAAGATGACGGGGAGGATGAAAAACTGTTTTTT.